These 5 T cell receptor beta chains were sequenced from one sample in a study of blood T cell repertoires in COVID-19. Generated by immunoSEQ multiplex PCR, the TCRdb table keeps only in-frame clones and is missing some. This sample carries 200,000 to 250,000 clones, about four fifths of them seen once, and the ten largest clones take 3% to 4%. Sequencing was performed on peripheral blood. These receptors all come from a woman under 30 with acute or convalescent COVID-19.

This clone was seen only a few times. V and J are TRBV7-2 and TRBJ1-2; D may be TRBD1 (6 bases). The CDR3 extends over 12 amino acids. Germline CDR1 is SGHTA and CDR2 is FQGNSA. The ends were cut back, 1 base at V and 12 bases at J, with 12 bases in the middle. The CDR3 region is CASSLGGAGDTF. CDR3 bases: TGTGCCAGCAGCTTAGGGGGCGCAGGGGACACCTTC. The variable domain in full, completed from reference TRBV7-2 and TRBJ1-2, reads GAGVSQSPSNKVTEKGKDVELRCDPISGHTALYWYRQSLGQGLEFLIYFQGNSAPDKSGLPSDRFSAERTGGSVSTLTIQRTQQEDSAVYLCASSLGGAGDTFGSGTRLTVV.

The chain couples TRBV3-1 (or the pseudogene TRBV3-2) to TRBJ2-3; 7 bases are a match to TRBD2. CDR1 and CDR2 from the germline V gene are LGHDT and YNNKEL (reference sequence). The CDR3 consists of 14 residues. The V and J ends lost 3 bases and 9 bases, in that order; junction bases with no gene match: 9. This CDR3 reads CASSQGTKPSTQYF. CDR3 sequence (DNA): TGTGCCAGCAGCCAGGGGACTAAACCGTCGACGCAGTATTTT.

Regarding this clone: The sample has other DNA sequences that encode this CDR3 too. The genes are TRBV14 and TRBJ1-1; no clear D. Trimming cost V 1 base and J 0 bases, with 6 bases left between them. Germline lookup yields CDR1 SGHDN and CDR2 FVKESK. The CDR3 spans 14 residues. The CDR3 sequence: CASSQAGMNTEAFF. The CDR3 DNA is TGTGCCAGCAGCCAAGCGGGGATGAACACTGAAGCTTTCTTT.

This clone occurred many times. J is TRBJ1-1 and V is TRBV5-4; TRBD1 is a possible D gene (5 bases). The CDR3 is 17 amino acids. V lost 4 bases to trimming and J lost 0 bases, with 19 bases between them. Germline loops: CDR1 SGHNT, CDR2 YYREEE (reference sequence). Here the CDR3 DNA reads TGTGCCAGCAGCCCCGGGGGAATGTGGGGTATGAACACTGAAGCTTTCTTT. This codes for CASSPGGMWGMNTEAFF.

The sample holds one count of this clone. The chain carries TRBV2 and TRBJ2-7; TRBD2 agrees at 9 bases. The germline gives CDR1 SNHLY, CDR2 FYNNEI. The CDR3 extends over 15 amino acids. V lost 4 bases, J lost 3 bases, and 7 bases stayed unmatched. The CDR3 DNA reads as TGTGCCAGCAGTGGGTTCAGCGGGAGGAACTACGAGCAGTACTTC. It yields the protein CASSGFSGRNYEQYF.